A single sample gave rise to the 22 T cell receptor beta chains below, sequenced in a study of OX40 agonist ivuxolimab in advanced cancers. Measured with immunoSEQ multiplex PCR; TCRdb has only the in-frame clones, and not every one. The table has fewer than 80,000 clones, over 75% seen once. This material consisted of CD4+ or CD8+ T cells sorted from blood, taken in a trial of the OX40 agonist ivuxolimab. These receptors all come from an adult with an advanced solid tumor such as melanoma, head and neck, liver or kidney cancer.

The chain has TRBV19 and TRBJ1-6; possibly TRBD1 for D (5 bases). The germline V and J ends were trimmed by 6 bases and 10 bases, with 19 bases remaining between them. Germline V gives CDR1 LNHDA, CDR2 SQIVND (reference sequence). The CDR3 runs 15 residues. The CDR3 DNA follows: TGTGCCAGTAGCACAACCCGGCAGGGAAGATCACCCCTCCACTTT. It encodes CASSTTRQGRSPLHF. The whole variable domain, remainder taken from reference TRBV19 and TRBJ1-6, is DGGITQSPKYLFRKEGQNVTLSCEQNLNHDAMYWYRQDPGQGLRLIYYSQIVNDFQKGDIAEGYSVSREKKESFPLTVTSAQKNPTAFYLCASSTTRQGRSPLHFGNGTRLTVT.

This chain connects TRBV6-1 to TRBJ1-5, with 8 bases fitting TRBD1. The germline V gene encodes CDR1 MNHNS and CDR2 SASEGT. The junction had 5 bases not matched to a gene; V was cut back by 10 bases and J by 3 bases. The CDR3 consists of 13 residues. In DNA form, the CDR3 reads TGTGCCACCGGGGACAGGAACAATCAGCCCCAGCATTTT. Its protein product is CATGDRNNQPQHF.

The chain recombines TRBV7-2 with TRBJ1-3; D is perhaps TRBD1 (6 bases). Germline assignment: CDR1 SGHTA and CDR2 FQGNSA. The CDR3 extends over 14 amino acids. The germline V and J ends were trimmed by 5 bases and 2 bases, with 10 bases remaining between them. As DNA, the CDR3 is TGTGCCAGCAGCCGAACAGGGACTGGAAACACCATATATTTT. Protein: CASSRTGTGNTIYF.

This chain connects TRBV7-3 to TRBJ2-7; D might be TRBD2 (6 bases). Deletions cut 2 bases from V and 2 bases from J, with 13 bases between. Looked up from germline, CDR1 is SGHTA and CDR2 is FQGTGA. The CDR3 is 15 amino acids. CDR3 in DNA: TGTGCCAGCAGCTTAGGCAGGAGGGTTACCTACGAGCAGTACTTC. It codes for CASSLGRRVTYEQYF.

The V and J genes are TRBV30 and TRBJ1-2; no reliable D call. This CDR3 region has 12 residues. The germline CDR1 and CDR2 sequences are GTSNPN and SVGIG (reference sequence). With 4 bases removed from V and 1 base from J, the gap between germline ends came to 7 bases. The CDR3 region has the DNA TGTGCCTGGACCAGGCATAACTATGGCTACACCTTC. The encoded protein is CAWTRHNYGYTF. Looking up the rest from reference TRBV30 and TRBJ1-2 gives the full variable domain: SQTIHQWPATLVQPVGSPLSLECTVEGTSNPNLYWYRQAAGRGLQLLFYSVGIGQISSEVPQNLSASRPQDRQFILSSKKLLLSDSGFYLCAWTRHNYGYTFGSGTRLTVV.

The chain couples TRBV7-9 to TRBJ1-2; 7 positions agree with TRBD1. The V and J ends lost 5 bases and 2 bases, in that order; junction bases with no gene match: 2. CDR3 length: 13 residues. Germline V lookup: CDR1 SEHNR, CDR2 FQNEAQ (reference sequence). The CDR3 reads CASSQGQNYGYTF. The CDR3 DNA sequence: TGTGCCAGCAGCCAGGGACAGAACTATGGCTACACCTTC.

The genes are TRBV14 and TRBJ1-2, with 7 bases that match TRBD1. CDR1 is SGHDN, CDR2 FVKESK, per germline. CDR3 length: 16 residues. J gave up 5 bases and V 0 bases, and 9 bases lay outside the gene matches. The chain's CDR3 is CASSQDDFDREYGYTF. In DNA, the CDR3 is TGTGCCAGCAGCCAAGATGATTTTGACAGGGAGTATGGCTACACCTTC.

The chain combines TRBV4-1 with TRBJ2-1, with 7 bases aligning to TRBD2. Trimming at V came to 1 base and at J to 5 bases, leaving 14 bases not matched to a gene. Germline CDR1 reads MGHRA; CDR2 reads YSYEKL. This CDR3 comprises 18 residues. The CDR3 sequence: CASSQVLKRGNKNNEQFF. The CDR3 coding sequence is TGCGCCAGCAGCCAAGTATTGAAGCGGGGAAATAAAAACAATGAGCAGTTCTTC.

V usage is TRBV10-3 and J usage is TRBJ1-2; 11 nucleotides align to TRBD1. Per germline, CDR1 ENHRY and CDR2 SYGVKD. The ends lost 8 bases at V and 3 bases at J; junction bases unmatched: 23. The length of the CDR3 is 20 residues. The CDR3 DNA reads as TGTGCCATCTCGGACAGGGGGCGAGGAGGTGGAAGAGGGGGTGACTATGGCTACACCTTC. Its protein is CAISDRGRGGGRGGDYGYTF.

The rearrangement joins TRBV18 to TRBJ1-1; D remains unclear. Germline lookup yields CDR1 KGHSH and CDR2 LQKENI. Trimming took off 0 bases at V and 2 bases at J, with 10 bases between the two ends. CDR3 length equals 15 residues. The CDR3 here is CASSPPLVINTEAFF. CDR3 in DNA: TGTGCCAGCTCACCACCGCTGGTTATCAACACTGAAGCTTTCTTT.

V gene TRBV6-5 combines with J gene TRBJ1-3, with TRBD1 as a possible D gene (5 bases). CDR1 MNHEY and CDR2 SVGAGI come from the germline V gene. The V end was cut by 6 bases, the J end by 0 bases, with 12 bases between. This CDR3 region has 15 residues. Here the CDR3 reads CASRLDRASGNTIYF. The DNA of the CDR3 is TGTGCCAGCAGACTAGACAGAGCCTCTGGAAACACCATATATTTT.

CDR3 nucleotides: TGTGCCAGCCGGAACCGGGGGATCGCGACGACCCAGTACTTC. Translated: CASRNRGIATTQYF. This chain connects TRBV2 to TRBJ2-5; a weak D match, TRBD2 (6 bases). CDR1 and CDR2 (germline): SNHLY, FYNNEI. V was trimmed by 8 bases and J by 7 bases, leaving 20 bases between them. CDR3 length equals 14 residues.

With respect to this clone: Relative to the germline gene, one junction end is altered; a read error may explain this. This CDR3 is CASSPTAGVTEAFF. The DNA of the CDR3 is TGTGCGAGCAGCCCTACAGCGGGAGTCACTGAAGCTTTCTTT. The V and J genes are TRBV6-6 and TRBJ1-1, with no clear D. Per germline, CDR1 MNHNY and CDR2 SVGAGI (reference sequence). This CDR3 region has 14 residues.

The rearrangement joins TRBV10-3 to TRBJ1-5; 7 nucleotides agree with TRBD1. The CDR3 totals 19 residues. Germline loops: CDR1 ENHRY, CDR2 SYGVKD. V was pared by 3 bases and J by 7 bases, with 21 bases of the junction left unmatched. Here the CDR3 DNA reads TGTGCCATCAGTGATGAATACAGGGGCGCCATGACCCACGAACAGCCCCAGCATTTT. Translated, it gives CAISDEYRGAMTHEQPQHF.

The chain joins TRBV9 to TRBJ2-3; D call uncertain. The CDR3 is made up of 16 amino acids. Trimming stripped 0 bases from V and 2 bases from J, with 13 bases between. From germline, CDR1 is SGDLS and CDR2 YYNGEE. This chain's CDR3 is CASSVAASQDTDTQYF. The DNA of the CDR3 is TGTGCCAGCAGCGTAGCAGCGTCTCAGGACACAGATACGCAGTATTTT.

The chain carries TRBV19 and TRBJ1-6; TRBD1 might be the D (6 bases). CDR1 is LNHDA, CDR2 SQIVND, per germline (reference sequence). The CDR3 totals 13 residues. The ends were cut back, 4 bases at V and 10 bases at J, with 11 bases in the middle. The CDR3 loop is CASSTTGRSPLHF. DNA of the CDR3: TGTGCCAGTAGTACCACAGGGAGATCACCCCTCCACTTT.

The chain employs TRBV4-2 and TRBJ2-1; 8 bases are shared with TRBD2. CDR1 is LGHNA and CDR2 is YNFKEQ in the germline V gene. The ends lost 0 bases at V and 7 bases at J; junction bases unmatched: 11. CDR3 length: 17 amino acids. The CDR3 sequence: CASSQEEPTGGRNEQFF. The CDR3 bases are TGTGCCAGCAGCCAAGAGGAGCCGACGGGGGGGCGAAATGAGCAGTTCTTC.

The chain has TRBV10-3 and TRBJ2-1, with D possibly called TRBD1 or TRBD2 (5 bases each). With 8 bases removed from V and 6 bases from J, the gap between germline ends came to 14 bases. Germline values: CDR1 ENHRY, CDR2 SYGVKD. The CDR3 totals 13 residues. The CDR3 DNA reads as TGTGCCATCGGCCCCCCAGGGACCAATGAGCAGTTCTTC. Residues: CAIGPPGTNEQFF.

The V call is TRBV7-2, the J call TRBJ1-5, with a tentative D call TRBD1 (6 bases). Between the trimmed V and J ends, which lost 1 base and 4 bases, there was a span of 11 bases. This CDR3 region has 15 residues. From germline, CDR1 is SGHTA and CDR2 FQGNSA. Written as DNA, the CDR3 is TGTGCCAGCAGCTTAGAGGGACACACAAATCAGCCCCAGCATTTT. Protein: CASSLEGHTNQPQHF.

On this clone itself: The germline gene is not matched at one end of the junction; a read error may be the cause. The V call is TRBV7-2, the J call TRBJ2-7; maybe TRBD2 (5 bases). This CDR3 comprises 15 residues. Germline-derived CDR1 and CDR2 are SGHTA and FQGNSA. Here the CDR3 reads CASSQDQNRGYEQYF. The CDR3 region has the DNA TGCGCCAGCAGCCAAGATCAAAATCGGGGCTACGAGCAGTACTTC.

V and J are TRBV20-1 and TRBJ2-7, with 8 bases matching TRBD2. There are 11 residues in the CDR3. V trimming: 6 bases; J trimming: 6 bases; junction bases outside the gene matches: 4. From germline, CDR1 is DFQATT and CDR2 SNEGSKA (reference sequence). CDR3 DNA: TGCAGTGCCGAACTAGCGGCCGAGCAGTACTTC. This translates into CSAELAAEQYF.

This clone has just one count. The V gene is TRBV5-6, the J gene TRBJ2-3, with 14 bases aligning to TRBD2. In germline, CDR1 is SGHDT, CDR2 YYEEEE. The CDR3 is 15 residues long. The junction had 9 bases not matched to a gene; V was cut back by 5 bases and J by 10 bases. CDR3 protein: CASRLTSGGAGAQYF. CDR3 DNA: TGTGCCAGCAGACTGACTAGCGGGGGGGCCGGTGCGCAGTATTTT.